Included here is one TCR beta chain sequence, with context. Only a few counts were recorded for this clonotype. The antigen this receptor binds is unknown. No base-level quality is on record; no much larger clone is a single base apart. The entry originates in a study of response to subunit inactivated influenza vaccine (dated by TCRdb to the late 2010s). Background on the whole study: Deep quantitative T cell receptor repertoire profiling was used in the study to track responses to a trivalent subunit inactivated influenza vaccine. What the work shows at the level of the full study, not this receptor alone: According to the authors, only a limited number of new T cells may be recruited by each seasonal influenza vaccination.

Per the germline V gene, SGDLS is the CDR1 and YYNGEE is the CDR2. CDR3 length: 13 amino acids, cysteine to phenylalanine. Only the CDR3 portion is preserved as DNA: 39 bases, with reading frame beginning at the first base. V was cut back by 0 bases and J by 13 bases, leaving a gap of 14 bases between them. Receptor amplification or capture employed RT-PCR. The sequencer was an Illumina HiSeq 2500. TCRdb reprocessed the public reads (quality trimming at Q25 with fastp, clone calling with MiXCR) and kept in-frame beta chains. Merged by CDR3 protein, the rows form single entries marked with the most common genes and DNA. The sample table lists about 620,000 distinct CDR3 sequences, approximately 10% of them with a count of one. The top ten clones comprise about 11% of the sample. These data were also filed under a second study, of T cells expressing NK-cell markers. The second publication reports: 5'RACE template switching, by which a universal primer site and unique molecular identifiers were added, was used to make TCR beta cDNA libraries. In sorted CD3+CD56+NKG2C+, CD3+CD56+NKG2C- and CD3+CD56-NKG2C+ T-cell subsets from 7 or 8 donors, TCR beta-chain repertoires were profiled. Among the eight sequenced donors, only one was HCMV-seronegative, while the other seven were HCMV-seropositive. In several experiments an anti-gammadeltaTCR antibody was added to restrict sorting to alphabetaTCR-expressing T cells. In several donors, the dominant CD3+CD56+NKG2C+ clonotypes were among the top 10 CD8+ clonotypes and accounted for about 1.0-7.5% of CD8+ T cells. Those dominant clonotypes were again the most abundant among CD3+CD56-NKG2C+ cells in a handful of donors, at about 28.3-60.1%. Whether the expanded NKG2C-expressing T cell clones were specific for HCMV antigens remained unclear. The eight sequenced donors were randomly selected healthy volunteers, three men and five women. A commercial ELISA kit detecting HCMV-specific IgG in serum was used to determine HCMV serostatus. Peripheral blood mononuclear cells were isolated from blood by Ficoll density gradient centrifugation. For six donors, bulk peripheral blood T-cell repertoires were also sequenced from unsorted PBMC. Priming for cDNA synthesis came from the TCR beta constant segment, and two successive PCR amplification steps followed. Sequencing of the libraries produced 2 x 150 bp reads on Illumina HiSeq 2000/2500, MiSeq or NextSeq. MIGEC was used to demultiplex reads and group reads by UMI, and MiTCR was used to assemble and quantify clonotypes. To exclude erroneous sequences, only TCR cDNA sequences supported by at least two reads were retained. The tcR package was used for downstream repertoire analysis, and clonotypes were matched between fractions using CDR3 nucleotide sequence together with V segment. VDJmatch was used to annotate antigen specificity against VDJdb, with one amino acid substitution in CDR3 allowed.

Recombination joined TRBV9 with TRBJ2-1, with the D gene not confidently named. This material consisted of PBMCs from blood, taken on the day of vaccination. This TCR was sampled from a man in his fifties or sixties who received an inactivated influenza vaccine. Donor details come from another sample of the same person, matched by shared clones. This receptor has the CDR3 CASSVELGRNQFF. The nucleotide sequence reads TGTGCCAGCAGCGTAGAATTAGGGCGTAACCAGTTCTTC.